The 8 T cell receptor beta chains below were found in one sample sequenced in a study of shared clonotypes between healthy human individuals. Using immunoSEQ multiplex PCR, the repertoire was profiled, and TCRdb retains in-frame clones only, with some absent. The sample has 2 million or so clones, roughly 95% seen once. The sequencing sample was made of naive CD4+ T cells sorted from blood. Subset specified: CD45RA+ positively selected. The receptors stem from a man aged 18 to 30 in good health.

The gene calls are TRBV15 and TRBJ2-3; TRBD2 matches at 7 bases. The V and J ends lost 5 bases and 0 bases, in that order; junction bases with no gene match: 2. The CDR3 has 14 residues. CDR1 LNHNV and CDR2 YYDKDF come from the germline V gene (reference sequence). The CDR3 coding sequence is TGTGCCACCAGCCGGGGGGACAGCACAGATACGCAGTATTTT. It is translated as CATSRGDSTDTQYF.

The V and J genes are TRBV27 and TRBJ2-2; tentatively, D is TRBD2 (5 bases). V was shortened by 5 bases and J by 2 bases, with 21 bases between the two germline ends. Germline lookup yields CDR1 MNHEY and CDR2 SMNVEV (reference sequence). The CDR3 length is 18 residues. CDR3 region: CASSPGDYSLFNTGELFF. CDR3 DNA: TGTGCCAGCAGTCCTGGAGACTATTCGCTCTTCAACACCGGGGAGCTGTTTTTT.

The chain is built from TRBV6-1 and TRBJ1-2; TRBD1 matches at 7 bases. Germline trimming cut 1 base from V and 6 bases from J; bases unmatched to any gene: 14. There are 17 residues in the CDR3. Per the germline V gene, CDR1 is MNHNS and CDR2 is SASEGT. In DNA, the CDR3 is TGTGCCAGCAGTGAAGTCCTGAGATTGGGACAGTACGATGGCTACACCTTC. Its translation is CASSEVLRLGQYDGYTF.

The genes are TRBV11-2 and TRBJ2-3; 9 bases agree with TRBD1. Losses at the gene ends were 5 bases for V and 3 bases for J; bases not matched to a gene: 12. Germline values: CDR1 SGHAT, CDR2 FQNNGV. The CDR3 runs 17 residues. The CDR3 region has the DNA TGTGCCAGCAGCACACTTACAGGGGGCGGTTGGACAGATACGCAGTATTTT. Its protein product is CASSTLTGGGWTDTQYF. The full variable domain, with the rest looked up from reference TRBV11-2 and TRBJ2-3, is EAGVAQSPRYKIIEKRQSVAFWCNPISGHATLYWYQQILGQGPKLLIQFQNNGVVDDSQLPKDRFSAERLKGVDSTLKIQPAKLEDSAVYLCASSTLTGGGWTDTQYFGPGTRLTVL.

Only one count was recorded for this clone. DNA for the CDR3: TGTGCCAGCAGCCAGGCGTTGAACACTGAAGCTTTCTTT. Translation gives CASSQALNTEAFF. The J gene is TRBJ1-1, the V gene TRBV6-5; D gene unclear. This CDR3 is built from 13 residues. Trimming removed 6 bases from V and 0 bases from J, with 8 bases in between. CDR1 and CDR2 (germline): MNHEY, SVGAGI.

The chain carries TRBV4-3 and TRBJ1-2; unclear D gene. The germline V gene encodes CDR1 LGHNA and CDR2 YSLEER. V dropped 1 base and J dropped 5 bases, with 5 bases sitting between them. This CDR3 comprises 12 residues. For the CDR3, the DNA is TGCGCCAGCAGCCAAGTTGGGTATGGCTACACCTTC. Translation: CASSQVGYGYTF.

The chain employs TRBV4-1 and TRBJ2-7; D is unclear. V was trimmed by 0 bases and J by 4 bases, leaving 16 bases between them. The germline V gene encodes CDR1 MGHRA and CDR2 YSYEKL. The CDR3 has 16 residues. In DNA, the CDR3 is TGCGCCAGCAGCCAAGACCCGTGGCTAACTATGTACGAGCAGTACTTC. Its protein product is CASSQDPWLTMYEQYF.

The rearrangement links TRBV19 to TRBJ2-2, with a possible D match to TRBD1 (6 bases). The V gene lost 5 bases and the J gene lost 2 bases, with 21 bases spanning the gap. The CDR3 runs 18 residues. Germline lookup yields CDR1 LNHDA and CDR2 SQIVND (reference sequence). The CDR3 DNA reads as TGTGCCAGTAGTCCCAGGGGATCCGGGGCACTAAACACCGGGGAGCTGTTTTTT. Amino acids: CASSPRGSGALNTGELFF.